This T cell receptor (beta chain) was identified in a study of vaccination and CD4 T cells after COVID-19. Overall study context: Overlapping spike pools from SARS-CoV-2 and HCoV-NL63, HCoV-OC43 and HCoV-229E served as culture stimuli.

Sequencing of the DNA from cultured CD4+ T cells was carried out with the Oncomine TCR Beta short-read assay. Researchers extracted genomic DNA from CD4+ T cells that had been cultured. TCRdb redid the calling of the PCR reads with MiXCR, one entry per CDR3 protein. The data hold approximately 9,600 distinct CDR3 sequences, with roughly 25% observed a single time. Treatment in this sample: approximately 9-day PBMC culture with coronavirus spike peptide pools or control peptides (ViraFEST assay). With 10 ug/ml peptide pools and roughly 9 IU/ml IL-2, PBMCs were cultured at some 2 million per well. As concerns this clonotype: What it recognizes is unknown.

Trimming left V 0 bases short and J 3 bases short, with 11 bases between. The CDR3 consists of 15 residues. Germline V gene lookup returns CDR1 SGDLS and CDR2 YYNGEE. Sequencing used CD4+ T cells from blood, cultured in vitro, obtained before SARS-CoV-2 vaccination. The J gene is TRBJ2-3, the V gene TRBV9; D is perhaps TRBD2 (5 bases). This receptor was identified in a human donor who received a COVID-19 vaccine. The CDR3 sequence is CASSVDWESTDTQYF. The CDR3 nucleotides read TGTGCCAGCAGCGTAGATTGGGAGTCGACAGATACGCAGTATTTT.